The T cell receptor beta chain described here comes from a study of blood T cell repertoires in COVID-19. Study at large: In each case, the material was cDNA or gDNA derived from T cells, B-cell-depleted T cells, or PBMCs.

The CDR3 sequence is 16 residues long. Germline V gene sequence: CDR1 MNHEY, CDR2 SVGEGT. Germline trimming cut 6 bases from V and 0 bases from J; bases unmatched to any gene: 2. Original processing notes: The assay estimated nucleated cells by amplifying reference gene primers. Assay used: immunoSEQ multiplex PCR; TCRdb lists only in-frame clones, some missing. D and trimming come from the DNA, and the V and J calls and clone size come from that table. The data show about 140,000 clones, roughly 86% seen once. The table lists this clone with a count of one. Material: peripheral blood. This sequence was found in a woman in her sixties or seventies with acute or convalescent COVID-19. This chain uses TRBV6-2 or TRBV6-3 with TRBJ2-2; 12 bases line up with TRBD2. For the CDR3, the DNA is TGTGCCAGCAGCAGACTAGCGGGGGCGAACACCGGGGAGCTGTTTTTT. Its translation: CASSRLAGANTGELFF.